These 19 T cell receptor beta chains share one sample of origin, sequenced in a study of metastatic and nonmetastatic thyroid tumors. Thyroid surgery took place with no prior treatment in any patient. TCRdb reassembled clones from the PCR reads with MiXCR. Altogether about 21,000 clones are present, over 9.5% being singletons, with the ten largest covering around 24%. The sample consisted of blood. These receptors were obtained from a female donor with papillary thyroid cancer or a benign thyroid nodule (not recorded which). Some clones in this sample may be carry-over from other donors' samples.

This clone has ten or more counts. This chain links TRBV2 with TRBJ1-1; 10 bases match TRBD1. The CDR3 extends over 13 amino acids. Germline CDR1 is SNHLY and CDR2 is FYNNEI. V shed 9 bases, J shed 8 bases, and the junction held 9 bases outside the gene matches. The CDR3 protein is CASRRDRGVEAFF. In nucleotides, the CDR3 is TGTGCCAGTCGCCGGGACAGGGGAGTGGAAGCTTTCTTT.

This clone was seen more than once but under ten times. One base away lies a much larger clone, so this may be a sequencing read error. Other DNA sequences from this sample encode an identical CDR3 as well. This rearrangement joins TRBV2 to TRBJ2-5; weak D call: TRBD1 (6 bases). Per germline, CDR1 SNHLY and CDR2 FYNNEI. The CDR3 runs 13 residues. The CDR3 here is CASSSRQEETQYF. As DNA, the CDR3 is TGTGCTAGCAGTAGCCGACAGGAAGAGACCCAGTACTTC.

V gene TRBV6-2 or TRBV6-3 combines with J gene TRBJ2-5; D is ambiguous. CDR3 length equals 14 residues. V dropped 2 bases and J dropped 2 bases, with 9 bases sitting between them. The germline V gene encodes CDR1 MNHEY and CDR2 SVGEGT. The DNA for the CDR3 is TGTGCCAGCAGTTACGGTGGCAATCAAGAGACCCAGTACTTC. Amino acids: CASSYGGNQETQYF.

Only a few counts were recorded for this clone. In the same sample, other DNA sequences code for this CDR3. The genes are TRBV9 and TRBJ2-5; a possible D gene is TRBD2 (7 bases). The germline CDR1 and CDR2 sequences are SGDLS and YYNGEE. V lost 3 bases and J lost 5, with 20 bases in between. There are 16 residues in the CDR3. The CDR3 DNA sequence: TGTGCCAGCAGCGAAGAGGTGCGGGGGCCTGGTGAGACCCAGTACTTC. Its protein is CASSEEVRGPGETQYF.

By its share, this clone is medium-sized. The genes are TRBV2 and TRBJ1-6, with D unresolved. Per germline, CDR1 SNHLY and CDR2 FYNNEI. The CDR3 covers 12 residues. Trimming shortened V by 5 bases and J by 10 bases, and 9 bases separated the two germline ends. In nucleotides, the CDR3 is TGTGCCAGCAGTAGGACGCCCTCACCCCTCCACTTT. This codes for CASSRTPSPLHF. Full variable domain (remainder filled in from reference TRBV2 and TRBJ1-6): EPEVTQTPSHQVTQMGQEVILRCVPISNHLYFYWYRQILGQKVEFLVSFYNNEISEKSEIFDDQFSVERPDGSNFTLKIRSTKLEDSAMYFCASSRTPSPLHFGNGTRLTVT.

This clone was observed many times. V and J are TRBV9 and TRBJ2-5, with 10 bases aligning to TRBD2. From germline, CDR1 is SGDLS and CDR2 YYNGEE. This CDR3 is 15 amino acids long. J was trimmed by 3 bases and V by 1 base; bases with no gene match: 3. The CDR3 region has the DNA TGTGCCAGCAGCGTACAGGGGACTAGCGAAGAGACCCAGTACTTC. Translation gives CASSVQGTSEETQYF.

This clone was found many times. The V call is TRBV19, the J call TRBJ2-2, with 9 bases lining up with TRBD2. The CDR3 length is 14 residues. The germline CDR1 and CDR2 sequences are LNHDA and SQIVND (reference sequence). V shed 8 bases, J shed 6 bases, and the junction held 7 bases outside the gene matches. The CDR3 loop reads CASVPGLAAGELFF. CDR3 in DNA: TGTGCCAGTGTACCGGGACTAGCAGCCGGGGAGCTGTTTTTT.

Ten or more counts support this clone. At one boundary the junction diverges from the germline segment, which might be a read error. The chain links TRBV6-2 or TRBV6-3 to TRBJ1-5; D not resolved. The CDR3 covers 12 residues. CDR1 is MNHEY and CDR2 is SVGEGT in the germline V gene. Here the CDR3 DNA reads TGTGCCGGCAGTTATTTGGGACAGCCCCAGCATTTT. Translation gives CAGSYLGQPQHF.

This clone ranks as medium-sized (0.01 to 0.1%). The V call is TRBV6-1, the J call TRBJ1-2, with a possible D match to TRBD1 (5 bases). The CDR3 has 15 amino acids. Germline V lookup: CDR1 MNHNS, CDR2 SASEGT. V was trimmed by 8 bases and J by 5 bases, leaving 21 bases between them. The CDR3 bases are TGTGCCAGCGGGGGACGCAGGACGTCGCATTATGGCTACACCTTC. Amino acids: CASGGRRTSHYGYTF.

This clone was seen repeatedly, ten times or more. This rearrangement joins TRBV2 to TRBJ2-6; 8 nucleotides match TRBD1. The junction had 8 bases not matched to a gene; V was cut back by 7 bases and J by 0 bases. The CDR3 sequence is 17 residues long. CDR1 and CDR2 from the germline V gene are SNHLY and FYNNEI. CDR3 sequence reads: CASNRDRPSSGANVLTF. CDR3 nucleotides: TGTGCCAGCAATCGGGACAGGCCCTCCTCTGGGGCCAACGTCCTGACTTTC.

In its sample, this clone was seen many times. CDR3 region: CASRTGGANQPQHF. The CDR3, as DNA: TGTGCCAGCAGGACAGGGGGAGCAAATCAGCCCCAGCATTTT. The V gene is TRBV6-1, the J gene TRBJ1-5; 9 bases align to TRBD1. This CDR3 comprises 14 residues. CDR1 MNHNS and CDR2 SASEGT come from the germline V gene. V shed 6 bases and J 4 bases; nucleotides not matched to a gene: 4.

This clone has ten or more counts. The chain is built from TRBV7-9 and TRBJ1-1; 7 nucleotides line up with TRBD1. CDR1 SEHNR and CDR2 FQNEAQ come from the germline V gene (reference sequence). This CDR3 contains 13 residues. J gave up 7 bases and V 5 bases, and 7 bases lay outside the gene matches. The chain's CDR3 is CASSDGTDFEAFF. Written as DNA, the CDR3 is TGTGCCAGCAGCGATGGGACAGACTTTGAAGCTTTCTTT.

This clone was found many times. The rearrangement uses TRBV20-1 and TRBJ1-2, with D unresolved. The CDR3 has 13 amino acids. The V and J ends lost 6 bases and 7 bases respectively, with 18 bases between them. The germline V gene encodes CDR1 DFQATT and CDR2 SNEGSKA (reference sequence). CDR3 region: CSARLGGPRGYTF. CDR3 sequence (DNA): TGCAGTGCCCGCCTGGGAGGGCCGCGTGGCTACACCTTC.

This clone was observed at least ten times. The chain has TRBV7-3 and TRBJ2-1; TRBD1 agrees at 9 bases. Looked up from germline, CDR1 is SGHTA and CDR2 is FQGTGA. The CDR3 extends over 15 amino acids. The V segment lost 5 bases and the J segment 7 bases; nucleotides outside the gene matches: 9. CDR3 region: CASSLRDRVRNEQFF. CDR3 nucleotide sequence: TGTGCCAGCAGCCTCCGGGACAGGGTCCGAAATGAGCAGTTCTTC. Together with reference TRBV7-3 and TRBJ2-1, the CDR3 gives the full variable domain: GAGVSQTPSNKVTEKGKYVELRCDPISGHTALYWYRQSLGQGPEFLIYFQGTGAADDSGLPNDRFFAVRPEGSVSTLKIQRTERGDSAVYLCASSLRDRVRNEQFFGPGTRLTVL.

This clone was seen repeatedly, ten times or more. The rearrangement uses TRBV7-2 and TRBJ2-3; D possibly corresponds to TRBD1 (7 bases). The CDR3 loop spans 15 amino acids. CDR1 SGHTA and CDR2 FQGNSA come from the germline V gene. V lost 4 bases to trimming and J lost 3 bases, with 14 bases between them. The CDR3 sequence: CASSWLQGGTDTQYF. The CDR3 DNA sequence: TGTGCCAGCAGCTGGCTGCAGGGGGGAACAGATACGCAGTATTTT.

In its sample, this clone was seen many times. The V call is TRBV5-1, the J call TRBJ2-3; D tentatively reads TRBD1 or TRBD2 (5 bases each). Germline V gene data show CDR1 as SGHRS and CDR2 as YFSETQ. The CDR3 runs 15 residues. Between the trimmed V and J ends, which lost 1 base and 4 bases, there was a span of 13 bases. CDR3: CASSLKLVGPDTQYF. For the CDR3, the DNA is TGCGCCAGCAGCTTGAAACTAGTGGGGCCAGATACGCAGTATTTT.

Many counts were recorded for this clone. The chain employs TRBV3-1 and TRBJ2-7; the match to TRBD2 covers 14 bases. Germline lookup yields CDR1 LGHDT and CDR2 YNNKEL (reference sequence). Unmatched junction bases numbered 15, after V lost 4 bases and J lost 7 bases. This CDR3 has 18 amino acids. The CDR3 DNA follows: TGTGCCAGCAGCCGAAAGGGACCGGGACTAGCGGGGGCCTGGGAGCAGTACTTC. Protein product: CASSRKGPGLAGAWEQYF.

This clone was recorded many times. V gene TRBV5-1 combines with J gene TRBJ2-2; D unresolved. This CDR3 region has 16 residues. Between the trimmed V and J ends, which lost 1 base and 1 base, there was a span of 11 bases. The germline gives CDR1 SGHRS, CDR2 YFSETQ. The CDR3 reads CASSLFGEENTGELFF. The CDR3 nucleotides read TGCGCCAGCAGCTTGTTCGGAGAAGAGAACACCGGGGAGCTGTTTTTT.

There are many counts of this clone. V usage is TRBV24-1 and J usage is TRBJ2-3; D is tentatively TRBD1 or TRBD2 (5 bases each). The V gene lost 4 bases and the J gene lost 2 bases, with 12 bases spanning the gap. CDR3 length: 15 residues. CDR1 is KGHDR and CDR2 is SFDVKD in the germline V gene. CDR3 DNA sequence: TGTGCCACCAGTGACCCCGGGGCGTCCACAGATACGCAGTATTTT. It specifies CATSDPGASTDTQYF.